This is a list of T cell receptor beta chains from one sample in a study of CD8 T cells in Susac syndrome. TCRdb passed the immunoSEQ multiplex PCR reads through MiXCR, listing each CDR3 protein once. The sample includes under 200,000 distinct CDR3 sequences, roughly 96% of them seen just once. Sequenced material: CD8+ T cells from PBMCs. The receptors shown here come from a human donor with multiple sclerosis. Both conserved end residues are part of each CDR3. Fields, in order: V gene, CDR3 length, clone size, CDR3 protein. Part of the rows lack a size; the others show once, few, many or a class for expanded clones.

v_call: TRBV4-1
cdr3_length: 16
clone_size: -
cdr3_aa: CASSQEWRAGVQEQFF

v_call: TRBV9
cdr3_length: 13
clone_size: -
cdr3_aa: CASSVDWNTEAFF

v_call: TRBV7-9
cdr3_length: 13
clone_size: -
cdr3_aa: CASSDDSNQPQHF

v_call: TRBV28
cdr3_length: 13
clone_size: -
cdr3_aa: CASSLVLSETQYF

v_call: TRBV29-1
cdr3_length: 15
clone_size: -
cdr3_aa: CSVPRGVGGLEEQFF

v_call: TRBV28
cdr3_length: 17
clone_size: -
cdr3_aa: CASSLLAGGANTGELFF

v_call: TRBV3-1
cdr3_length: 17
clone_size: -
cdr3_aa: CASSPSLAGGLSGELFF

v_call: TRBV29-1
cdr3_length: 11
clone_size: few
cdr3_aa: CSSQQNTEAFF

v_call: TRBV12-5
cdr3_length: 14
clone_size: -
cdr3_aa: CASGITMGNYGYTF

v_call: TRBV2
cdr3_length: 15
clone_size: -
cdr3_aa: CASRGPAVWANVLTF

v_call: TRBV20-1
cdr3_length: 14
clone_size: few
cdr3_aa: CSARDFDSSYEQYF

v_call: TRBV27
cdr3_length: 14
clone_size: once
cdr3_aa: CASSPLTSFYEQYF